The 26 T cell receptor beta chains listed next were all sequenced from one sample in a study of cytomegalovirus exposure and HLA in healthy donors (dated by TCRdb to about 2017). The library was built by means of the immunoSEQ multiplex PCR assay. A mixture of 60 forward primers for TCR Vbeta segments and 13 reverse primers for TCR Jbeta segments was used in the multiplex PCR. In TCRdb, the immuneACCESS table is reduced to in-frame sequences with V and J assigned. These tables do not hold every clone; where another copy was compared, an unresolved V gene accounts for under half, and the others remain unexplained. The sample has about 87,000 clones on record, over 70% of them singletons. The ten top clones hold approximately 20% of the sample. The sequenced sample consisted of PBMCs. The source is a man aged 25-45 years in good health and CMV-seropositive.

This clone was recorded once. This rearrangement joins TRBV18 to TRBJ1-5; 7 nucleotides line up with TRBD1. The CDR3 spans 15 residues. Unmatched junction bases numbered 8, after V lost 6 bases and J lost 3 bases. In germline, CDR1 is KGHSH, CDR2 LQKENI. The CDR3 sequence: CASSFGQGDNQPQHF. The DNA of the CDR3 is TGTGCCAGCTCCTTCGGGCAGGGGGACAATCAGCCCCAGCATTTT.

CDR3 residues: CASSQEGVARYEQYF. The CDR3 coding sequence is TGTGCCAGCAGCCAGGAGGGTGTAGCGCGGTACGAGCAGTACTTC. V gene TRBV4-2 combines with J gene TRBJ2-7; D may be TRBD2 (6 bases). V was shortened by 3 bases and J by 4 bases, with 16 bases between the two germline ends. The CDR3 sequence is 15 residues long. Germline lookup yields CDR1 LGHNA and CDR2 YNFKEQ.

V is TRBV2 and J is TRBJ1-1; 8 bases map to TRBD1. The CDR3 sequence is 12 residues long. V shed 6 bases and J 5 bases; nucleotides not matched to a gene: 2. Germline V CDR1 and CDR2: SNHLY, FYNNEI. DNA for the CDR3: TGTGCCAGCAGCCGGACAGGGACTGAAGCTTTCTTT. Its translation: CASSRTGTEAFF.

This chain links TRBV7-9 with TRBJ2-3; TRBD1 agrees at 11 bases. CDR3 length: 15 residues. The germline V gene has CDR1 SEHNR and CDR2 FQNEAQ (reference sequence). The ends lost 2 bases at V and 4 bases at J; junction bases unmatched: 2. CDR3 coding DNA: TGTGCCAGCAGCTTAAAGGGACAGGGGGCAGATACGCAGTATTTT. Protein: CASSLKGQGADTQYF.

This clone was counted a single time. This chain uses TRBV10-1 with TRBJ1-1, with D maybe TRBD1 (5 bases). V shed 5 bases and J shed 0 bases, with 13 bases lying between them. CDR1 is WNHNN, CDR2 SYGVQD, per germline (reference sequence). This CDR3 has 15 residues. CDR3 in DNA: TGCGCCAGCAGTTGTGTGGCAGGGATGAACACTGAAGCTTTCTTT. Translating it yields CASSCVAGMNTEAFF.

J is TRBJ2-7 and V is TRBV7-2; TRBD2 agrees at 13 bases. The CDR3 is made up of 15 amino acids. Unmatched junction bases numbered 8, after V lost 5 bases and J lost 7 bases. The germline V gene has CDR1 SGHTA and CDR2 FQGNSA. The DNA for the CDR3 is TGTGCCAGCAGCCCAGGACTAGCGGGAGTGGGAGAGCAGTACTTC. Protein: CASSPGLAGVGEQYF.

This clone was observed a few times. The chain joins TRBV7-9 to TRBJ1-4; D not certain. Germline V lookup: CDR1 SEHNR, CDR2 FQNEAQ (reference sequence). The V end was cut by 4 bases, the J end by 4 bases, with 13 bases between. The CDR3 spans 15 residues. CDR3 nucleotide sequence: TGTGCCAGCAGCTCCATTGGTCTCGGTAATGAAAAACTGTTTTTT. Translation gives CASSSIGLGNEKLFF.

This clone occurred once. The V gene is TRBV5-1, the J gene TRBJ2-7, with 7 bases fitting TRBD1. Germline V gene lookup returns CDR1 SGHRS and CDR2 YFSETQ. V gave up 2 bases and J gave up 2 bases; unmatched junction bases: 10. This CDR3 region has 16 residues. The CDR3 bases are TGCGCCAGCAGCTTAGCCCCCCGGGACAGCGCCTACGAGCAGTACTTC. Residues: CASSLAPRDSAYEQYF.

This clone was recorded a few times. This chain uses TRBV6-5 with TRBJ1-5; TRBD1 matches 7 bases. With V trimmed by 6 bases and J by 0 bases, 5 bases remained unmatched. Germline V gene lookup returns CDR1 MNHEY and CDR2 SVGAGI. The CDR3 contains 15 residues. The CDR3 nucleotides read TGTGCCAGCAGGATAGACAGGGATAGCAATCAGCCCCAGCATTTT. Translating it yields CASRIDRDSNQPQHF.

V and J are TRBV19 and TRBJ1-5; 10 nucleotides align to TRBD1. Germline-derived CDR1 and CDR2 are LNHDA and SQIVND (reference sequence). The CDR3 has 14 amino acids. V gave up 8 bases and J gave up 4 bases; unmatched junction bases: 5. This CDR3 is CASGRDRGNQPQHF. The CDR3 nucleotides are TGTGCCAGTGGCCGGGACAGGGGTAATCAGCCCCAGCATTTT.

The chain joins TRBV4-1 to TRBJ2-3; 10 bases are shared with TRBD2. Trimming took 4 bases from V and 5 from J; bases not matched to a gene: 6. Germline V CDR1 and CDR2: MGHRA, YSYEKL. This CDR3 has 15 amino acids. As DNA, the CDR3 is TGCGCCAGCAGCCGAAGCGGGAGGGCTGGAGATACGCAGTATTTT. Translated: CASSRSGRAGDTQYF.

V is TRBV7-6 and J is TRBJ2-7; no clear D gene. The V end lost 5 bases, the J end lost 3 bases, and 11 bases lay between the germline ends. The CDR3 runs 13 residues. The V gene's germline CDR1 is SGHVS and CDR2 FNYEAQ. The CDR3 protein is CASSSTVNYEQYF. The CDR3 bases are TGTGCCAGCAGCAGTACAGTGAACTACGAGCAGTACTTC.

This clone was seen a few times. The chain combines TRBV6-6 with TRBJ2-5, with TRBD2 identical over 9 bases. This CDR3 region has 15 residues. The J segment lost 1 base and the V segment lost 4 bases, leaving 4 bases of the junction unmatched. Germline V gene data show CDR1 as MNHNY and CDR2 as SVGAGI (reference sequence). Here the CDR3 DNA reads TGTGCCAGCAGTTTTACAGCGGGAGGCCAAGAGACCCAGTACTTC. Encoded protein: CASSFTAGGQETQYF.

The chain carries TRBV4-1 and TRBJ1-3; 7 nucleotides match TRBD1. V trimming: 0 bases; J trimming: 0 bases; junction bases outside the gene matches: 2. From germline, CDR1 is MGHRA and CDR2 YSYEKL. The CDR3 runs to 16 residues. The CDR3 spells CASSQEGTASGNTIYF. The CDR3 region has the DNA TGCGCCAGCAGCCAAGAAGGGACAGCCTCTGGAAACACCATATATTTT.

This clone has more than one count but fewer than ten. The J gene is TRBJ1-3, the V gene TRBV6-6, with 10 bases lining up with TRBD1. The CDR3 runs to 15 residues. V lost 6 bases to trimming and J lost 3 bases; unmatched junction nucleotides: 5. Per germline, CDR1 MNHNY and CDR2 SVGAGI (reference sequence). CDR3 in amino acids: CASSARDRGGNTIYF. CDR3 nucleotide sequence: TGTGCCAGCAGCGCCCGGGACAGGGGTGGAAACACCATATATTTT.

The gene calls are TRBV11-2 and TRBJ1-1, with 8 bases lining up with TRBD1. This CDR3 spans 17 amino acids. V lost 2 bases, J lost 4 bases, and 12 bases stayed unmatched. The germline CDR1 and CDR2 sequences are SGHAT and FQNNGV. The CDR3 DNA reads as TGTGCCAGCAGCTTATTTGGTACTGACAGGGGAGCCACTGAAGCTTTCTTT. Amino acid sequence: CASSLFGTDRGATEAFF. Based on the CDR3 plus reference TRBV11-2 and TRBJ1-1, the full variable domain is EAGVAQSPRYKIIEKRQSVAFWCNPISGHATLYWYQQILGQGPKLLIQFQNNGVVDDSQLPKDRFSAERLKGVDSTLKIQPAKLEDSAVYLCASSLFGTDRGATEAFFGQGTRLTVV.

On this clone: Other DNA variants within this sample encode the same CDR3. The chain joins TRBV5-1 to TRBJ2-1; TRBD2 might be the D (5 bases). The CDR3 is made up of 14 amino acids. Trimming removed 3 bases from V and 2 bases from J, with 9 bases in between. Germline V lookup: CDR1 SGHRS, CDR2 YFSETQ. CDR3 residues: CASSSSGAYNEQFF. The CDR3 DNA follows: TGCGCCAGCAGCTCGAGCGGAGCCTACAATGAGCAGTTCTTC.

V and J are TRBV7-9 and TRBJ2-7; possibly TRBD1 for D (6 bases). CDR1 is SEHNR, CDR2 FQNEAQ, per germline (reference sequence). This CDR3 spans 14 amino acids. With 5 bases removed from V and 2 bases from J, the gap between germline ends came to 13 bases. CDR3 sequence reads: CASSQGQAAYEQYF. CDR3 DNA: TGTGCCAGCAGCCAGGGGCAGGCAGCCTACGAGCAGTACTTC. The variable domain in full, with the rest retrieved from reference TRBV7-9 and TRBJ2-7, is DTGVSQNPRHKITKRGQNVTFRCDPISEHNRLYWYRQTLGQGPEFLTYFQNEAQLEKSRLLSDRFSAERPKGSFSTLEIQRTEQGDSAMYLCASSQGQAAYEQYFGPGTRLTVT.

CDR3 sequence (DNA): TGCGCCAGCTCCCCGGTAGTATCCACTGGGGCCAACGTCCTGACTTTC. Protein sequence: CASSPVVSTGANVLTF. V is TRBV5-1 and J is TRBJ2-6; D uncertain. V was pared by 7 bases and J by 2 bases, with 16 bases between. The length of the CDR3 is 16 residues. CDR1 is SGHRS and CDR2 is YFSETQ in the germline V gene.

The chain combines TRBV4-3 with TRBJ2-6; tentative D call: TRBD2 (6 bases). This CDR3 is built from 16 residues. With 8 bases removed from V and 0 bases from J, the gap between germline ends came to 14 bases. Germline assignment: CDR1 LGHNA and CDR2 YSLEER. This CDR3 is CASSTGVTSGANVLTF. Written as DNA, the CDR3 is TGCGCCAGCTCGACGGGGGTTACCTCTGGGGCCAACGTCCTGACTTTC.

This clone was found a few times. The rearrangement joins TRBV29-1 to TRBJ1-2; TRBD1 agrees at 8 bases. Germline V gives CDR1 SQVTM, CDR2 ANQGSEA. The CDR3 runs to 13 residues. The V gene end was trimmed by 4 bases and the J gene end by 3 bases; junction bases not matched to a gene: 4. The DNA of the CDR3 is TGCAGCGTTGGCTCGGGACAGGACTATGGCTACACCTTC. It yields the protein CSVGSGQDYGYTF.

This clone has only one observation. Additional DNA sequences in this sample encode the identical CDR3. This chain joins TRBV27 and TRBJ1-5; D not certain. Trimming left V 3 bases short and J 4 bases short, with 7 bases between. CDR3 size: 13 residues. The germline V gene encodes CDR1 MNHEY and CDR2 SMNVEV (reference sequence). The CDR3 DNA sequence: TGTGCCAGCAGTTTTCGGGGAAATCAGCCCCAGCATTTT. Translated: CASSFRGNQPQHF.

This clone was detected only once. The chain joins TRBV28 to TRBJ1-1; 7 bases match TRBD1. Germline V gene sequence: CDR1 MDHEN, CDR2 SYDVKM. Germline trimming cut 6 bases from V and 4 bases from J; bases unmatched to any gene: 5. The CDR3 sequence is 13 residues long. Here the CDR3 DNA reads TGTGCCAGCAGACCGGGACAGCTCACTGAAGCTTTCTTT. It yields the protein CASRPGQLTEAFF.

The rearrangement joins TRBV7-9 to TRBJ2-1; 8 nucleotides align to TRBD2. The J segment lost 4 bases and the V segment lost 7 bases, leaving 12 bases of the junction unmatched. CDR1 and CDR2 from the germline V gene are SEHNR and FQNEAQ (reference sequence). The CDR3 spans 16 residues. This CDR3 reads CASKPLQLAVYNEQFF. As DNA, the CDR3 is TGTGCCAGCAAACCCCTCCAACTAGCGGTTTACAATGAGCAGTTCTTC.

This clone has just one count. The V call is TRBV28, the J call TRBJ2-6; 7 nucleotides align to TRBD1. The CDR3 consists of 17 residues. After removal of 5 bases from V and 2 bases from J, the junction contained 9 bases not matched to a gene. Germline-derived CDR1 and CDR2 are MDHEN and SYDVKM. CDR3 coding DNA: TGTGCCAGCAGTCTAACTACAGGGGCCACTGGGGCCAACGTCCTGACTTTC. This translates into CASSLTTGATGANVLTF.

V gene TRBV28 combines with J gene TRBJ2-7; 7 nucleotides match TRBD2. The CDR3 runs to 11 residues. The germline V gene encodes CDR1 MDHEN and CDR2 SYDVKM. V was pared by 11 bases and J by 2 bases, with 3 bases of the junction left unmatched. The CDR3 DNA reads as TGTGCCGGGGGGGAAACCTACGAGCAGTACTTC. Translation: CAGGETYEQYF.